This T cell receptor (beta chain) was sequenced during a study of control samples from healthy donors and cancer patients. CDR3 length: 19 residues. The V gene's germline CDR1 is GTSNPN and CDR2 SVGIG (reference sequence). The V segment lost 3 bases and the J segment 2 bases; nucleotides outside the gene matches: 12. This table comes from immunoSEQ multiplex PCR, and its TCRdb copy is limited to in-frame clones, with some not included. The sample holds 150,000 to 200,000 clones, 85% to 95% seen once. The chain combines TRBV30 with TRBJ2-1; 14 positions match TRBD2. The source material was blood. The receptor comes from a man aged 25 to 45 in good health. The CDR3 is CAWRPRAGLAGATYNEQFF. In nucleotides, the CDR3 is TGTGCCTGGAGACCACGCGCGGGACTAGCGGGAGCGACCTACAATGAGCAGTTCTTC.